A selection of T cell receptor beta chains follows, all from one sample in a study of regulatory T cells in long-lasting Graves disease. TCRdb recomputed calls from the multiplex PCR reads with MiXCR, one row per CDR3 protein. This sample has 430,000 or so distinct CDR3 sequences, with around 20% found just once. Sequenced here: peripheral blood mononuclear cells (PBMCs), sampled when the disease was refractory, from a patient treated with antithyroid drugs. These receptors all come from a female donor with Graves disease. CDR3s include the opening cysteine and the closing phenylalanine or tryptophan. Fields, in order: clone size, V gene, J gene, D gene, CDR3 protein, CDR3 DNA. The D gene is left open where the match is weak. Size tells how often a clone was seen (once, few, many) or the class of an expanded clone, and some rows leave it out.

few	TRBV20-1	TRBJ2-7	-	CSASSTGSYEQYF	TGCAGTGCTAGTAGTACAGGTTCCTACGAGCAGTACTTC
many	TRBV11-1	TRBJ2-5	TRBD2	CASSLVAGTSGRGETQYF	TGTGCCAGCAGCTTAGTGGCCGGGACTAGCGGGAGGGGAGAGACCCAGTACTTC
many	TRBV6-1	TRBJ1-5	-	CASSELGNQPQHF	TGTGCCAGCAGTGAACTAGGAAATCAGCCCCAGCATTTT
few	TRBV30	TRBJ2-2	TRBD2	CAWSEGLGSSAGELFF	TGTGCCTGGAGTGAGGGACTAGGTTCGTCGGCCGGGGAGCTGTTTTTT
many	TRBV28	TRBJ2-7	TRBD1	CASSLGDRVKEQYF	TGTGCCAGCAGTTTGGGGGACAGGGTGAAAGAGCAGTACTTC
-	TRBV25-1	TRBJ1-4	-	CVSQGEKLFF	TGTGTCTCACAGGGTGAAAAACTGTTTTTT
many	TRBV6-1	TRBJ2-7	TRBD2	CASRPPGVAGVREQYF	TGTGCCAGCAGACCCCCCGGGGTAGCGGGAGTTCGAGAGCAGTACTTC
many	TRBV27	TRBJ1-6	-	CASSLSSPFSPLHF	TGTGCCAGCAGTTTATCGTCCCCTTTTTCACCCCTCCACTTT
many	TRBV3-1	TRBJ2-4	-	CASSHYRAENIQYF	TGTGCCAGCAGCCACTACAGGGCTGAAAACATTCAGTACTTC
-	TRBV5-1	TRBJ2-5	TRBD2	CASSLGPGGPEETQYF	TGCGCCAGCAGCTTGGGACCGGGAGGACCAGAAGAGACCCAGTACTTC
-	TRBV19	TRBJ1-5	TRBD1	CASSQRQGSQPQHF	TGTGCCAGTAGTCAAAGACAGGGAAGTCAGCCCCAGCATTTT
-	TRBV19	TRBJ1-5	-	CDSSISLRAAQSDF	TGTGACAGTAGTATCTCCTTGAGGGCTGCCCAGAGTGATTTT
few	TRBV5-4	TRBJ2-7	-	CASSLDLGQLSYEQYF	TGTGCCAGCAGCTTGGACTTAGGACAGTTATCCTACGAGCAGTACTTC
many	TRBV7-8	TRBJ2-7	TRBD2	CASSGGAGRDEQYF	TGTGCCAGCAGTGGCGGAGCAGGGAGGGACGAGCAGTACTTC
many	TRBV7-9	TRBJ2-7	TRBD1	CASSSGQDNWYEQYF	TGTGCCAGCAGCTCAGGACAGGACAACTGGTACGAGCAGTACTTC
many	TRBV30	TRBJ1-2	-	CAWRLLANYGYTF	TGTGCCTGGAGGCTCCTAGCTAACTATGGCTACACCTTC
many	TRBV4-1	TRBJ1-5	-	CASSLHTNQPQHF	TGCGCCAGCAGTCTTCACACAAATCAGCCCCAGCATTTT
-	TRBV20-1	TRBJ1-1	-	CSARDPAASTEAFF	TGCAGTGCTAGAGATCCTGCGGCTAGCACTGAAGCTTTCTTT
few	TRBV29-1	TRBJ2-2	-	CSVVRTGELFF	TGCAGCGTTGTCAGGACCGGGGAGCTGTTTTTT
many	TRBV10-3	TRBJ2-7	TRBD1	CAISPGQGYEQYF	TGTGCCATCAGCCCGGGACAGGGCTACGAGCAGTACTTC
-	TRBV7-3	TRBJ1-5	-	CASSLGQGKSNQPQHF	TGTGCCAGCAGCTTAGGGCAGGGAAAAAGCAATCAGCCCCAGCATTTT
few	TRBV20-1	TRBJ2-4	-	CSANRETKNIQYF	TGCAGTGCTAACAGGGAAACCAAAAACATTCAGTACTTC
few	TRBV6-2/TRBV6-3	TRBJ1-5	-	CASSYWAGNQPQHF	TGTGCCAGCAGTTACTGGGCAGGCAATCAGCCCCAGCATTTT
many	TRBV7-3	TRBJ2-2	-	CASSLTRGNTGELFF	TGTGCCAGCAGCTTAACTCGGGGGAACACCGGGGAGCTGTTTTTT
-	TRBV7-2	TRBJ2-7	-	CASSPWGSTSNEQYF	TGTGCCAGCAGCCCCTGGGGGTCCACCTCCAACGAGCAGTACTTC
-	TRBV2	TRBJ2-1	-	CASSEALARGEQFF	TGTGCCAGCAGTGAAGCACTAGCCAGGGGTGAGCAGTTCTTC
-	TRBV7-7	TRBJ2-3	-	CASSPTFTDTQYF	TGTGCCAGCAGCCCCACCTTCACAGATACGCAGTATTTT
many	TRBV7-9	TRBJ2-5	TRBD2	CASSFALAGETQYF	TGTGCCAGCAGCTTCGCACTAGCGGGAGAGACCCAGTACTTC
many	TRBV6-1	TRBJ2-5	-	CASTWSKTPQGETQYF	TGTGCCAGCACTTGGTCAAAGACCCCACAGGGTGAGACCCAGTACTTC